The 31 T cell receptor beta chains presented below share a single source sample, sequenced in a study of cytomegalovirus exposure and HLA in healthy donors. The primer mix had 60 Vbeta and 13 Jbeta primers. The table came from immunoSEQ multiplex PCR; TCRdb's copy has only in-frame clones and leaves some out. Among roughly 120,000 clones listed, 79% were seen once. Sequenced sample: PBMCs. These receptors all come from a woman aged 18-30 years in good health and CMV-seropositive.

The V gene is TRBV2, the J gene TRBJ1-1; maybe TRBD1 (6 bases). V gave up 4 bases and J gave up 3 bases, with 12 bases separating them. The CDR3 is made up of 14 amino acids. The germline V gene has CDR1 SNHLY and CDR2 FYNNEI. The CDR3 DNA is TGTGCCAGCAGTGTAACAGGGTGGGACACTGAAGCTTTCTTT. It yields the protein CASSVTGWDTEAFF. Supplemented by reference TRBV2 and TRBJ1-1, the full variable domain reads EPEVTQTPSHQVTQMGQEVILRCVPISNHLYFYWYRQILGQKVEFLVSFYNNEISEKSEIFDDQFSVERPDGSNFTLKIRSTKLEDSAMYFCASSVTGWDTEAFFGQGTRLTVV.

The chain uses TRBV7-3 and TRBJ2-5, with 7 bases matching TRBD2. CDR3 length equals 14 residues. Germline-derived CDR1 and CDR2 are SGHTA and FQGTGA. V shed 5 bases, J shed 5 bases, and the junction held 8 bases outside the gene matches. The DNA of the CDR3 is TGTGCCAGCAGCGGGGGGGGTTTTGGGGAGACCCAGTACTTC. Protein: CASSGGGFGETQYF. Full variable domain (outside the CDR3, taken from reference TRBV7-3 and TRBJ2-5): GAGVSQTPSNKVTEKGKYVELRCDPISGHTALYWYRQSLGQGPEFLIYFQGTGAADDSGLPNDRFFAVRPEGSVSTLKIQRTERGDSAVYLCASSGGGFGETQYFGPGTRLLVL.

The rearrangement links TRBV7-3 to TRBJ2-3; D perhaps matches TRBD1 (5 bases). Per the germline V gene, CDR1 is SGHTA and CDR2 is FQGTGA. V was pared by 2 bases and J by 2 bases, with 11 bases between. The CDR3 is 15 amino acids. This chain's CDR3 is CASSLLGQPTDTQYF. As DNA, the CDR3 is TGTGCCAGCAGCTTACTCGGACAACCCACAGATACGCAGTATTTT.

The V and J genes are TRBV30 and TRBJ2-7; 7 nucleotides agree with TRBD2. The CDR3 spans 14 residues. Per the germline V gene, CDR1 is GTSNPN and CDR2 is SVGIG (reference sequence). The V and J ends lost 2 bases and 2 bases, in that order; junction bases with no gene match: 6. The CDR3 protein is CAWSSGMGPYEQYF. DNA for the CDR3: TGTGCCTGGAGTAGCGGGATGGGGCCCTACGAGCAGTACTTC.

V usage is TRBV28 and J usage is TRBJ1-1; D gene ambiguous. CDR1 is MDHEN, CDR2 SYDVKM, per germline. This CDR3 is 13 amino acids long. The V end was cut by 6 bases, the J end by 1 base, with 9 bases between. CDR3: CASRRGENTEAFF. CDR3 DNA sequence: TGTGCCAGCAGACGTGGAGAGAACACTGAAGCTTTCTTT.

This chain connects TRBV6-5 to TRBJ1-4; 7 positions match TRBD1. This CDR3 comprises 13 residues. The germline CDR1 and CDR2 sequences are MNHEY and SVGAGI. Germline trimming cut 5 bases from V and 9 bases from J; bases unmatched to any gene: 6. CDR3 region: CASSGGTVKKLFF. CDR3 in DNA: TGTGCCAGCAGTGGCGGGACAGTTAAAAAACTGTTTTTT.

The chain couples TRBV2 to TRBJ2-1; 7 positions agree with TRBD1. This CDR3 region has 14 residues. CDR1 is SNHLY, CDR2 FYNNEI, per germline. The junction had 9 bases not matched to a gene; V was cut back by 5 bases and J by 8 bases. The CDR3 sequence: CASSLGNRGDEQFF. The CDR3 bases are TGTGCCAGCAGTCTCGGGAACAGGGGTGATGAGCAGTTCTTC.

The gene calls are TRBV27 and TRBJ1-2; D is possibly TRBD1 (6 bases). Trimming cost V 5 bases and J 8 bases, with 18 bases left between them. Germline lookup yields CDR1 MNHEY and CDR2 SMNVEV (reference sequence). The CDR3 extends over 14 amino acids. CDR3 nucleotide sequence: TGTGCCAGCAGTCCCGAAACAGGGACGCTCGGCTACACCTTC. It yields the protein CASSPETGTLGYTF.

This chain links TRBV5-1 with TRBJ1-4; 10 bases are a match to TRBD1. The ends lost 0 bases at V and 6 bases at J; junction bases unmatched: 2. CDR3 length equals 15 residues. In germline, CDR1 is SGHRS, CDR2 YFSETQ. The CDR3 coding sequence is TGCGCCAGCAGCTTGGGACAGGGGGCGGATGAAAAACTGTTTTTT. Translated, it gives CASSLGQGADEKLFF.

The gene calls are TRBV7-3 and TRBJ2-1, with a possible D match to TRBD1 (6 bases). V was shortened by 2 bases and J by 7 bases, with 18 bases between the two germline ends. CDR3 length: 16 amino acids. CDR1 and CDR2 (germline): SGHTA, FQGTGA. CDR3 coding DNA: TGTGCCAGCAGCTTACTTCCAGGGGACGCATCAAATGAGCAGTTCTTC. Translated, it gives CASSLLPGDASNEQFF.

CDR3 sequence reads: CASSPGRGSYNEQFF. CDR3 DNA: TGTGCCAGCTCACCCGGGAGAGGCTCCTACAATGAGCAGTTCTTC. This sequence joins TRBV18 and TRBJ2-1, with D perhaps matching TRBD2 (6 bases). Between the trimmed V and J ends, which lost 3 bases and 0 bases, there was a span of 9 bases. Germline V CDR1 and CDR2: KGHSH, LQKENI. This CDR3 has 15 residues.

This rearrangement joins TRBV5-6 to TRBJ2-4, with D uncertain. V was shortened by 6 bases and J by 2 bases, with 18 bases between the two germline ends. The CDR3 is made up of 16 amino acids. The germline gives CDR1 SGHDT, CDR2 YYEEEE. CDR3 sequence: CASKVRWRRTKNIQYF. CDR3 nucleotide sequence: TGTGCCAGCAAGGTTCGATGGAGAAGGACCAAAAACATTCAGTACTTC.

The chain carries TRBV7-2 and TRBJ1-1; D is possibly TRBD1 (6 bases). V dropped 4 bases and J dropped 5 bases, with 20 bases sitting between them. This CDR3 comprises 16 residues. Germline lookup yields CDR1 SGHTA and CDR2 FQGNSA. The CDR3 bases are TGTGCCAGCAGCTCATATATACAGGGTGGTGGAACTGAAGCTTTCTTT. Its protein product is CASSSYIQGGGTEAFF. Based on the CDR3 plus reference TRBV7-2 and TRBJ1-1, the full variable domain is GAGVSQSPSNKVTEKGKDVELRCDPISGHTALYWYRQSLGQGLEFLIYFQGNSAPDKSGLPSDRFSAERTGGSVSTLTIQRTQQEDSAVYLCASSSYIQGGGTEAFFGQGTRLTVV.

This clone was recorded only once. This sequence joins TRBV6-5 and TRBJ2-7; TRBD1 matches 9 bases. Germline V gives CDR1 MNHEY, CDR2 SVGAGI. The V and J ends lost 7 bases and 7 bases, in that order; junction bases with no gene match: 8. The length of the CDR3 is 13 residues. CDR3 region: CASNRDRAGEQYF. The CDR3 DNA reads TGTGCCAGCAACCGGGACAGGGCGGGGGAGCAGTACTTC.

J is TRBJ2-5 and V is TRBV7-9, with a possible D match to TRBD2 (6 bases). CDR1 and CDR2 (germline): SEHNR, FQNEAQ (reference sequence). The CDR3 contains 15 residues. The V and J ends lost 4 bases and 7 bases respectively, with 19 bases between them. CDR3 sequence reads: CASSSTLTSRRTQYF. In DNA, the CDR3 is TGTGCCAGCAGCTCCACGCTGACTAGTAGGAGGACCCAGTACTTC.

The chain carries TRBV5-1 and TRBJ1-4, with D uncertain. This CDR3 is built from 14 residues. V shed 5 bases and J shed 5 bases, with 13 bases lying between them. CDR1 is SGHRS, CDR2 YFSETQ, per germline. CDR3 in amino acids: CASSSTEANEKLFF. CDR3 coding DNA: TGCGCCAGCAGTTCGACGGAGGCGAATGAAAAACTGTTTTTT.

The chain carries TRBV19 and TRBJ1-2, with D perhaps matching TRBD1 (6 bases). The CDR3 loop spans 15 amino acids. V was cut by 2 bases and J by 4 bases, with 14 bases left in between. CDR1 and CDR2 from the germline V gene are LNHDA and SQIVND (reference sequence). CDR3: CASSIKNRDGYGYTF. The CDR3 coding sequence is TGTGCCAGTAGTATAAAAAACAGGGACGGCTATGGCTACACCTTC. Full variable domain (remainder filled in from reference TRBV19 and TRBJ1-2): DGGITQSPKYLFRKEGQNVTLSCEQNLNHDAMYWYRQDPGQGLRLIYYSQIVNDFQKGDIAEGYSVSREKKESFPLTVTSAQKNPTAFYLCASSIKNRDGYGYTFGSGTRLTVV.

This clone was recorded once. CDR3 DNA: TGTGCCAGCAGGCGAGGGTGGCTAGCCAAAAACATTCAGTACTTC. Its protein is CASRRGWLAKNIQYF. The chain uses TRBV2 and TRBJ2-4, with D possibly matching TRBD2 (5 bases). CDR1 and CDR2 from the germline V gene are SNHLY and FYNNEI. With 6 bases removed from V and 0 bases from J, the gap between germline ends came to 12 bases. This CDR3 is built from 15 residues. Variable domain in full (rest from reference TRBV2 and TRBJ2-4): EPEVTQTPSHQVTQMGQEVILRCVPISNHLYFYWYRQILGQKVEFLVSFYNNEISEKSEIFDDQFSVERPDGSNFTLKIRSTKLEDSAMYFCASRRGWLAKNIQYFGAGTRLSVL.

The DNA of the CDR3 is TGTGCCAGCAGTTTATCGACAGGGGCCGGGGACACCATATATTTT. This encodes CASSLSTGAGDTIYF. This rearrangement joins TRBV28 to TRBJ1-3; 8 bases are a match to TRBD1. The germline gives CDR1 MDHEN, CDR2 SYDVKM. This CDR3 has 15 residues. The V gene end was trimmed by 1 base and the J gene end by 8 bases; junction bases not matched to a gene: 7.

The gene calls are TRBV5-5 and TRBJ2-7, with D perhaps TRBD1 (5 bases). The germline gives CDR1 SGHKS, CDR2 YYEKEE (reference sequence). The CDR3 loop spans 14 amino acids. V was cut by 0 bases and J by 3 bases, with 10 bases left in between. The CDR3 nucleotides are TGTGCCAGCAGCTTGGTCCAGGGATACTACGAGCAGTACTTC. It encodes CASSLVQGYYEQYF.

This clone was observed a few times. The chain combines TRBV10-3 with TRBJ1-1, with 9 bases fitting TRBD1. The CDR3 is made up of 15 amino acids. V lost 8 bases and J lost 2; bases outside the gene matches: 9. In germline, CDR1 is ENHRY, CDR2 SYGVKD. The CDR3 DNA is TGTGCCATCGGCAACCCCACAGGGGGCAACACTGAAGCTTTCTTT. Residues: CAIGNPTGGNTEAFF.

This clone has just a few counts. V is TRBV6-5 and J is TRBJ1-2, with 9 bases identical to TRBD1. V shed 4 bases, J shed 5 bases, and the junction held 2 bases outside the gene matches. The CDR3 length is 13 residues. CDR1 and CDR2 from the germline V gene are MNHEY and SVGAGI. In DNA form, the CDR3 reads TGTGCCAGCAGTTGGGACAGGGCATATGGCTACACCTTC. This sequence encodes CASSWDRAYGYTF.

This chain uses TRBV30 with TRBJ2-7, with a weak D call TRBD1 (5 bases). V was shortened by 1 base and J by 2 bases, with 15 bases between the two germline ends. Germline values: CDR1 GTSNPN, CDR2 SVGIG (reference sequence). This CDR3 is built from 15 residues. CDR3 coding DNA: TGTGCCTGGAGTGCTCGGGCAGGGATAGCCTACGAGCAGTACTTC. It codes for CAWSARAGIAYEQYF.

The rearrangement links TRBV10-3 to TRBJ1-1, with D possibly TRBD1 on 6 matching bases. The ends were cut back, 0 bases at V and 4 bases at J, with 9 bases in the middle. The germline V gene has CDR1 ENHRY and CDR2 SYGVKD. The CDR3 runs to 14 residues. The CDR3 reads CAISESRGGTEAFF. The CDR3 DNA sequence: TGTGCCATCAGTGAGTCGAGAGGGGGCACTGAAGCTTTCTTT.

The chain joins TRBV7-9 to TRBJ1-3, with D hard to call. This CDR3 is built from 14 residues. CDR1 is SEHNR and CDR2 is FQNEAQ in the germline V gene (reference sequence). The ends were cut back, 5 bases at V and 4 bases at J, with 12 bases in the middle. The CDR3, as DNA: TGTGCCAGCAGCCCAGGATCGGAAGGAAACACCATATATTTT. Translation gives CASSPGSEGNTIYF.

V usage is TRBV6-6 and J usage is TRBJ2-3; 7 nucleotides line up with TRBD1. Unmatched junction bases numbered 7, after V lost 2 bases and J lost 14 bases. The CDR3 spans 12 residues. Germline assignment: CDR1 MNHNY and CDR2 SVGAGI (reference sequence). The CDR3 nucleotides are TGTGCCAGCAGTTACACAGGGGATATTGGGTATTTT. Residues: CASSYTGDIGYF.

The rearrangement links TRBV5-3 to TRBJ2-7; 7 bases are a match to TRBD2. TRBV5-3 is given ORF status, its function remaining uncertain. V shed 0 bases and J 2 bases; nucleotides not matched to a gene: 5. The length of the CDR3 is 15 residues. CDR3 sequence reads: CARSLEWGRAYEQYF. Here the CDR3 DNA reads TGTGCCAGAAGCTTGGAATGGGGGAGGGCCTACGAGCAGTACTTC.

V is TRBV28 and J is TRBJ2-7, with 9 bases lining up with TRBD2. Germline V gene sequence: CDR1 MDHEN, CDR2 SYDVKM. The J segment lost 3 bases and the V segment lost 4 bases, leaving 13 bases of the junction unmatched. The CDR3 loop spans 17 amino acids. CDR3 sequence (DNA): TGTGCCAGCAGTTACCTGATCGCGGGAGGGCCGAACTACGAGCAGTACTTC. Its translation is CASSYLIAGGPNYEQYF. Full variable domain (remainder filled in from reference TRBV28 and TRBJ2-7): DVKVTQSSRYLVKRTGEKVFLECVQDMDHENMFWYRQDPGLGLRLIYFSYDVKMKEKGDIPEGYSVSREKKERFSLILESASTNQTSMYLCASSYLIAGGPNYEQYFGPGTRLTVT.

This chain joins TRBV7-9 and TRBJ1-5; 8 nucleotides align to TRBD1. CDR1 SEHNR and CDR2 FQNEAQ come from the germline V gene (reference sequence). The CDR3 spans 15 residues. V shed 5 bases and J 11 bases; nucleotides not matched to a gene: 14. The CDR3 DNA reads TGTGCCAGCAGCGACAACAGGGGGGGGTCAATAACCCAGCATTTT. Translated, it gives CASSDNRGGSITQHF.

V gene TRBV7-9 combines with J gene TRBJ1-3; no reliable D call. CDR1 and CDR2 (germline): SEHNR, FQNEAQ (reference sequence). Trimming pared 5 bases from V and 1 base from J, leaving 15 bases between. The CDR3 contains 16 residues. This chain's CDR3 is CASSAWAGTSGNTIYF. In nucleotides, the CDR3 is TGTGCCAGCAGCGCCTGGGCAGGAACTTCTGGAAACACCATATATTTT. The entire variable domain, with the rest obtained from reference TRBV7-9 and TRBJ1-3, is as follows: DTGVSQNPRHKITKRGQNVTFRCDPISEHNRLYWYRQTLGQGPEFLTYFQNEAQLEKSRLLSDRFSAERPKGSFSTLEIQRTEQGDSAMYLCASSAWAGTSGNTIYFGEGSWLTVV.

The gene calls are TRBV5-1 and TRBJ2-3; 7 positions match TRBD2. The CDR3 length is 15 residues. Germline values: CDR1 SGHRS, CDR2 YFSETQ. Trimming at V came to 3 bases and at J to 5 bases, leaving 9 bases not matched to a gene. The CDR3 here is CASSWDLGGRDTQYF. CDR3 nucleotides: TGCGCCAGCAGCTGGGACCTCGGGGGGAGAGATACGCAGTATTTT.